The following is a T cell receptor beta chain sequence with its context. What it binds is unknown. The sample is drawn from a study of T cell responses to AZD1222 COVID-19 vaccine. For the study at large: Both about-4-week and about-12-week second-dose recipients were combined. Overall study findings and caveats: Clonal diversity may have been underestimated, and the donors were mostly white British, with more females than males.

This CDR3 comprises 15 residues. From germline, CDR1 is SGHKS and CDR2 YYEKEE (reference sequence). The V end was cut by 5 bases, the J end by 8 bases, with 19 bases between. Assay used: immunoSEQ multiplex PCR; TCRdb lists only in-frame clones, some missing. The sample lists some 80,000 clones, over 80% seen once, with around 5.8% in the top ten. This chain uses TRBV5-5 with TRBJ1-4, with D perhaps matching TRBD1 (5 bases). This TCR derives from an adult in good health. This specimen consisted of peripheral blood, obtained on day 0 of AZD1222 vaccination. The CDR3 here is CASSYPGGVGEKLFF. CDR3 in DNA: TGTGCCAGCAGTTACCCGGGAGGGGTAGGCGAAAAACTGTTTTTT.